The 8 T cell receptor beta chains listed next were all sequenced from one sample in a study of TIL therapy for anti-PD-1-resistant metastatic lung cancer. The libraries were made with immunoSEQ v3. Only in-frame clones appear in the TCRdb table, and some are missing; sequencing was by immunoSEQ multiplex PCR. The data show about 21,000 clones, about 70% seen once. Time point given: pre-treatment sample, taken before nivolumab and TIL therapy. Sequences were derived from blood, sampled at baseline. The receptors were gathered from a person aged 25-85 years with non-small cell lung cancer.

This sequence joins TRBV18 and TRBJ2-2; no definite D call. V shed 3 bases and J shed 4 bases, with 15 bases lying between them. The length of the CDR3 is 16 residues. CDR1 is KGHSH, CDR2 LQKENI, per germline. The CDR3 sequence: CASSPYRDAGTGELFF. For the CDR3, the DNA is TGTGCCAGCTCACCCTACCGCGACGCCGGCACCGGGGAGCTGTTTTTT.

The chain has TRBV29-1 and TRBJ2-7; TRBD1 matches 9 bases. Trimming cost V 6 bases and J 5 bases; bases outside gene matches: 5. The CDR3 extends over 12 amino acids. CDR1 and CDR2 (germline): SQVTM, ANQGSEA. Here the CDR3 reads CSVGQGSNEQYF. The CDR3 nucleotides read TGCAGCGTGGGACAGGGAAGTAACGAGCAGTACTTC.

DNA of the CDR3: TGTGCCAGCAAACAGGGTTTCAACACTGAAGCTTTCTTT. The encoded protein is CASKQGFNTEAFF. The rearrangement links TRBV6-5 to TRBJ1-1, with a tentative D call TRBD1 (6 bases). Germline V lookup: CDR1 MNHEY, CDR2 SVGAGI. V shed 7 bases and J shed 2 bases, with 11 bases lying between them. This CDR3 has 13 amino acids.

The V call is TRBV7-9, the J call TRBJ1-1; no definite D call. Trimming removed 2 bases at V and 2 bases at J, with 9 bases between. Germline CDR1 SEHNR, CDR2 FQNEAQ (reference sequence). The CDR3 extends over 14 amino acids. This CDR3 reads CASSLSRSNTEAFF. CDR3 sequence (DNA): TGTGCCAGCAGCTTAAGTCGTTCCAACACTGAAGCTTTCTTT.

The chain carries TRBV2 and TRBJ2-3, with 12 positions matching TRBD2. In germline, CDR1 is SNHLY, CDR2 FYNNEI. This CDR3 comprises 15 residues. The V and J ends lost 6 bases and 6 bases, in that order; junction bases with no gene match: 7. CDR3 residues: CASRWGTSGSDTQYF. The DNA for the CDR3 is TGTGCCAGCAGATGGGGGACTAGCGGGTCGGATACGCAGTATTTT.

With regard to this clone: This sample also contains other DNA sequences that code for the same CDR3. J is TRBJ2-3 and V is TRBV5-4; 13 bases fit TRBD2. From germline, CDR1 is SGHNT and CDR2 YYREEE (reference sequence). The CDR3 runs to 16 residues. J gave up 3 bases and V 3 bases, and 4 bases lay outside the gene matches. This chain's CDR3 is CASSSGLAGVTDTQYF. CDR3 coding DNA: TGTGCCAGCAGCTCAGGACTAGCGGGAGTTACAGATACGCAGTATTTT.

This chain links TRBV7-2 with TRBJ2-4; D gene unclear. The CDR3 contains 16 residues. Germline assignment: CDR1 SGHTA and CDR2 FQGNSA. Trimming stripped 5 bases from V and 1 base from J, with 15 bases between. The CDR3 protein is CASSPSNLGAKNIQYF. CDR3 coding DNA: TGTGCCAGCAGCCCTTCCAACCTGGGGGCCAAAAACATTCAGTACTTC.

The chain has TRBV3-1 (or the pseudogene TRBV3-2) and TRBJ2-5; D gene uncertain. V lost 4 bases to trimming and J lost 4 bases, with 10 bases between them. This CDR3 comprises 13 residues. Germline CDR1 LGHDT, CDR2 YNNKEL (reference sequence). The CDR3 DNA follows: TGTGCCAGCAGCCGAGGCCAGTCAGAGACCCAGTACTTC. This translates into CASSRGQSETQYF.